This T cell receptor (beta chain) was profiled in a study of blood T cell repertoires in COVID-19. Study-level information: PBMCs, B-cell-depleted T cells, or T cells provided the cDNA or gDNA that made up the material.

Sequencing was performed with immunoSEQ multiplex PCR; in TCRdb, only in-frame clones are kept and a portion is missing. This sample has fewer than 100,000 clones; 80% occur once, and the top ten carry about a tenth. The CDR3 length is 13 residues. CDR1 and CDR2 from the germline V gene are MNHEY and SMNVEV (reference sequence). V dropped 6 bases and J dropped 5 bases, with 13 bases sitting between them. This clonotype was sampled from an older woman with acute or convalescent COVID-19. Sample: peripheral blood. This chain uses TRBV27 with TRBJ1-1; D uncertain. The CDR3 region has the DNA TGTGCCAGCAGAATTAGCGGGGAAACTGAAGCTTTCTTT. It is translated as CASRISGETEAFF.